The 27 T cell receptor beta chains reported below all come from one sample, sequenced in a study of T cell repertoires in cytomegalovirus infection. Their recognized antigens are unknown. MiXCR, applied by TCRdb to the reads, yields one record per CDR3 protein. This sample has around 770,000 distinct CDR3 sequences, with almost 30% found just once. The starting material was cultured CD8+ T cells from PBMCs, obtained from culture after CMV antigen stimulation. These TCRs come from a human donor in good health (CMV status not recorded). Some clones in this sample may be carry-over from other donors' samples.

The chain combines TRBV7-9 with TRBJ2-7, with 8 bases identical to TRBD2. The CDR3 is 18 residues long. V shed 5 bases and J 2 bases; nucleotides not matched to a gene: 17. Germline V gene data show CDR1 as SEHNR and CDR2 as FQNEAQ (reference sequence). CDR3 nucleotide sequence: TGTGCCAGCAGCATTAGGTCGGTCTCCCGGGAGGGTGCCTACGAGCAGTACTTC. It encodes CASSIRSVSREGAYEQYF.

This clonotype was counted between two and nine times. V usage is TRBV7-9 and J usage is TRBJ2-7, with no clear D. Germline V gene sequence: CDR1 SEHNR, CDR2 FQNEAQ (reference sequence). This CDR3 spans 15 amino acids. Trimming pared 5 bases from V and 5 bases from J, leaving 19 bases between. In DNA, the CDR3 is TGTGCCAGCAGCGCCGGGTCGTGGGCTGGCGACGAGCAGTACTTC. This codes for CASSAGSWAGDEQYF.

The chain joins TRBV6-5 to TRBJ1-6, with TRBD1 matching 7 bases. Per germline, CDR1 MNHEY and CDR2 SVGAGI. The J segment lost 11 bases and the V segment lost 7 bases, leaving 11 bases of the junction unmatched. The CDR3 is 14 amino acids. CDR3 sequence: CASTRAGGVTPLHF. DNA for the CDR3: TGTGCCAGCACTCGGGCAGGGGGAGTAACACCCCTCCACTTT.

J is TRBJ2-3 and V is TRBV13; 8 bases are shared with TRBD1. This CDR3 has 14 amino acids. Losses at the gene ends were 6 bases for V and 0 bases for J; bases not matched to a gene: 2. Germline V gene sequence: CDR1 PRHDT, CDR2 FYEKMQ (reference sequence). As DNA, the CDR3 is TGTGCCAGCAGGGACAGGGACAGCACAGATACGCAGTATTTT. It yields the protein CASRDRDSTDTQYF.

V is TRBV27 and J is TRBJ1-5; D gene ambiguous. Trimming shortened V by 7 bases and J by 6 bases, and 13 bases separated the two germline ends. The CDR3 covers 13 residues. CDR1 is MNHEY and CDR2 is SMNVEV in the germline V gene (reference sequence). CDR3 region: CASTLSWGQPQHF. CDR3 sequence (DNA): TGTGCCAGCACCCTATCGTGGGGTCAGCCCCAGCATTTT.

This clonotype was recorded a few times. The junction departs from germline at one end; a sequencing error may be responsible. The genes are TRBV7-6 and TRBJ2-5; possibly TRBD1 for D (5 bases). CDR1 and CDR2 (germline): SGHVS, FNYEAQ. The length of the CDR3 is 13 residues. The CDR3 bases are TGTGCTAGCAGCTCCAGGGTGTCCGAGACCCAGTACTTC. It is translated as CASSSRVSETQYF. Full variable domain (rest looked up from reference TRBV7-6 and TRBJ2-5): GAGVSQSPRYKVTKRGQDVALRCDPISGHVSLYWYRQALGQGPEFLTYFNYEAQQDKSGLPNDRFSAERPEGSISTLTIQRTEQRDSAMYRCASSSRVSETQYFGPGTRLLVL.

This clonotype showed up many times. V gene TRBV12-3 or TRBV12-4 combines with J gene TRBJ1-1; maybe TRBD1 (6 bases). Trimming took 5 bases from V and 5 from J, leaving 12 bases between them. CDR3 length: 13 residues. CDR3 protein: CASSADQGTEAFF. DNA for the CDR3: TGTGCCAGCAGTGCAGATCAGGGGACTGAAGCTTTCTTT.

This clonotype was detected ten times or more. The chain carries TRBV7-2 and TRBJ2-7; 7 bases match TRBD2. The CDR3 covers 14 residues. V trimming: 5 bases; J trimming: 2 bases; junction bases outside the gene matches: 6. Germline V CDR1 and CDR2: SGHTA, FQGNSA. CDR3 amino acids: CASSQAGLAYEQYF. The CDR3, as DNA: TGTGCCAGCAGCCAAGCGGGACTCGCCTACGAGCAGTACTTC.

This clonotype was detected only a few times. This chain connects TRBV6-6 to TRBJ2-2; no firm D call. Germline values: CDR1 MNHNY, CDR2 SVGAGI (reference sequence). The CDR3 extends over 12 amino acids. Trimming took off 2 bases at V and 6 bases at J, with 4 bases between the two ends. This CDR3 reads CASSYDAGELFF. As DNA, the CDR3 is TGTGCCAGCAGTTACGACGCCGGGGAGCTGTTTTTT.

DNA for the CDR3: TGCAGTGCTAGAAGGCTAGCGGTTGGGGAGACCCAGTACTTC. Residues: CSARRLAVGETQYF. The chain uses TRBV20-1 and TRBJ2-5, with 7 bases matching TRBD2. The CDR3 has 14 residues. Germline V gene data show CDR1 as DFQATT and CDR2 as SNEGSKA (reference sequence). Germline trimming cut 2 bases from V and 5 bases from J; bases unmatched to any gene: 8.

The chain has TRBV6-6 and TRBJ1-2, with D possibly being TRBD1 (6 bases). This CDR3 contains 15 residues. The V end was cut by 2 bases, the J end by 3 bases, with 13 bases between. The V gene's germline CDR1 is MNHNY and CDR2 SVGAGI (reference sequence). The CDR3: CASSYVSGADYGYTF. The CDR3 region has the DNA TGTGCCAGCAGTTACGTATCAGGGGCGGACTATGGCTACACCTTC.

The chain has TRBV28 and TRBJ1-1, with D perhaps matching TRBD1 (5 bases). The CDR3 has 14 amino acids. The V end was cut by 3 bases, the J end by 3 bases, with 11 bases between. The germline V gene encodes CDR1 MDHEN and CDR2 SYDVKM. CDR3 DNA sequence: TGTGCCAGCAGTTTCCGGGGCGGATACACTGAAGCTTTCTTT. It yields the protein CASSFRGGYTEAFF.

The chain couples TRBV15 to TRBJ2-1, with 7 bases that match TRBD1. Germline CDR1 reads LNHNV; CDR2 reads YYDKDF (reference sequence). The CDR3 totals 14 residues. J was trimmed by 9 bases and V by 5 bases; bases with no gene match: 10. CDR3 in DNA: TGTGCCACCAGCGGATCGGACAGGCCCGGTGAGCAGTTCTTC. Residues: CATSGSDRPGEQFF.

This clonotype was found a few times. CDR3 region: CASSLGVYGYSNQPQHF. The DNA of the CDR3 is TGTGCCAGCAGTTTAGGTGTGTACGGATATAGCAATCAGCCCCAGCATTTT. This sequence joins TRBV28 and TRBJ1-5; D gene unclear. V was clipped by 2 bases and J by 0 bases, with 14 bases between them. Germline CDR1 is MDHEN and CDR2 is SYDVKM. The CDR3 is 17 residues long. The complete variable domain, with remaining parts taken from reference TRBV28 and TRBJ1-5, reads DVKVTQSSRYLVKRTGEKVFLECVQDMDHENMFWYRQDPGLGLRLIYFSYDVKMKEKGDIPEGYSVSREKKERFSLILESASTNQTSMYLCASSLGVYGYSNQPQHFGDGTRLSIL.

In its sample, this clonotype was seen a few times. The chain links TRBV7-9 to TRBJ2-1; 10 nucleotides agree with TRBD1. After removal of 4 bases from V and 6 bases from J, the junction contained 6 bases not matched to a gene. The germline gives CDR1 SEHNR, CDR2 FQNEAQ (reference sequence). This CDR3 is built from 15 residues. The CDR3 DNA is TGTGCCAGCAGCTATGGACAGGGGGTTAGCAATGAGCAGTTCTTC. It translates to CASSYGQGVSNEQFF.

This clonotype was counted only a few times. This chain connects TRBV15 to TRBJ2-7; TRBD1 is a possible D gene (5 bases). This CDR3 has 14 amino acids. CDR1 LNHNV and CDR2 YYDKDF come from the germline V gene (reference sequence). Trimming took off 3 bases at V and 6 bases at J, with 15 bases between the two ends. In DNA, the CDR3 is TGTGCCACCAGCAGCCCCGGGTCAGGGTTCGAGCAGTACGTC. It translates to CATSSPGSGFEQYV.

The table lists this clonotype with a few counts. The chain couples TRBV4-1 to TRBJ1-2; 9 bases are a match to TRBD1. The ends lost 0 bases at V and 5 bases at J; junction bases unmatched: 13. Per the germline V gene, CDR1 is MGHRA and CDR2 is YSYEKL. The CDR3 runs to 18 residues. DNA of the CDR3: TGCGCCAGCAGCCAAGATGGTGCCCGGGACAGGGTAAGGTATGGCTACACCTTC. Translating it yields CASSQDGARDRVRYGYTF.

The chain employs TRBV7-2 and TRBJ1-2; 8 bases are a match to TRBD1. Germline V gives CDR1 SGHTA, CDR2 FQGNSA. Trimming took 0 bases from V and 7 from J; bases not matched to a gene: 10. CDR3 size: 16 residues. In DNA form, the CDR3 reads TGTGCCAGCAGCTTAGCGCTGTCAGGGGGCGCGTCTGGCTACACCTTC. Protein sequence: CASSLALSGGASGYTF.

The rearrangement links TRBV5-1 to TRBJ2-1; D not resolved. V was cut by 2 bases and J by 7 bases, with 7 bases left in between. The CDR3 loop spans 12 amino acids. Germline-derived CDR1 and CDR2 are SGHRS and YFSETQ. The CDR3: CASSFNYNEQFF. The CDR3 nucleotides read TGCGCCAGCAGCTTCAACTATAATGAGCAGTTCTTC.

This clonotype was seen ten or more times. V and J are TRBV7-6 and TRBJ2-7; 12 bases align to TRBD1. The V gene's germline CDR1 is SGHVS and CDR2 FNYEAQ. This CDR3 comprises 16 residues. V shed 5 bases and J 6 bases; nucleotides not matched to a gene: 11. CDR3 DNA sequence: TGTGCCAGCAGCCTGGGACAGGGGGCGAACTTTTGCGAGCAGTACGTC. Translated: CASSLGQGANFCEQYV.

This clonotype was counted between two and nine times. This sequence joins TRBV20-1 and TRBJ1-2; tentatively, D is TRBD1 (6 bases). Trimming stripped 5 bases from V and 2 bases from J, with 18 bases between. Germline lookup yields CDR1 DFQATT and CDR2 SNEGSKA (reference sequence). CDR3 size: 15 residues. The CDR3: CSAENYPDRNYGYTF. The CDR3 DNA sequence: TGCAGTGCTGAAAACTATCCGGACAGAAACTATGGCTACACCTTC.

This clonotype was seen a few times. This chain uses TRBV15 with TRBJ1-4, with D perhaps TRBD1 (6 bases). The V end lost 6 bases, the J end lost 8 bases, and 19 bases lay between the germline ends. Per germline, CDR1 LNHNV and CDR2 YYDKDF (reference sequence). The CDR3 extends over 15 amino acids. Here the CDR3 DNA reads TGTGCCACCAGAGAGAGGGGGGGTACCTCGGAAAAACTGTTTTTT. Translated, it gives CATRERGGTSEKLFF.

V is TRBV19 and J is TRBJ2-6; D ambiguous. The CDR3 is 15 amino acids. Trimming left V 3 bases short and J 0 bases short, with 6 bases between. CDR1 is LNHDA, CDR2 SQIVND, per germline (reference sequence). CDR3 nucleotides: TGTGCCAGTAGTATCGGTGACTCTGGGGCCAACGTCCTGACTTTC. Protein: CASSIGDSGANVLTF.

The table lists this clonotype with a few counts. The CDR3 DNA is TGTGCCAACAGGGATTTACAGGCCCCCTACAATGAGCAGTTCTTC. Residues: CANRDLQAPYNEQFF. The V gene is TRBV7-6, the J gene TRBJ2-1; D perhaps matches TRBD1 (6 bases). The length of the CDR3 is 15 residues. Germline lookup yields CDR1 SGHVS and CDR2 FNYEAQ. V was trimmed by 10 bases and J by 2 bases, leaving 18 bases between them.

The V gene is TRBV20-1, the J gene TRBJ1-4; D not resolved. This CDR3 comprises 16 residues. Germline V gives CDR1 DFQATT, CDR2 SNEGSKA (reference sequence). The V and J ends lost 0 bases and 2 bases respectively, with 13 bases between them. CDR3 protein: CSARDRAGGTNEKLFF. DNA of the CDR3: TGCAGTGCTAGAGATCGGGCAGGCGGTACTAATGAAAAACTGTTTTTT.

This clonotype was seen only a few times. The rearrangement uses TRBV4-3 and TRBJ2-1; TRBD1 matches at 7 bases. Looked up from germline, CDR1 is LGHNA and CDR2 is YSLEER. The CDR3 is made up of 16 amino acids. V lost 2 bases to trimming and J lost 3 bases; unmatched junction nucleotides: 7. CDR3 sequence: CASSQRYRDSYNEQFF. CDR3 coding DNA: TGCGCCAGCAGCCAACGGTACCGGGACAGCTACAATGAGCAGTTCTTC.

The V gene is TRBV7-9, the J gene TRBJ2-1, with no clear D. Germline CDR1 is SEHNR and CDR2 is FQNEAQ (reference sequence). The V end lost 0 bases, the J end lost 0 bases, and 12 bases lay between the germline ends. CDR3 length equals 17 residues. In DNA, the CDR3 is TGTGCCAGCAGCTTAGCGCGTCTGGTGGACTCCTACAATGAGCAGTTCTTC. As protein: CASSLARLVDSYNEQFF.